This T cell receptor (beta chain) was documented in a study of blood T cell repertoires in COVID-19. The repertoire was sequenced with immunoSEQ multiplex PCR; TCRdb's copy has only in-frame clones and lacks some. The repertoire holds more than 200,000 clones, with 75% to 90% as singletons. With 4 bases clipped from V and 8 bases from J, the junction kept 5 bases outside the gene matches. Per germline, CDR1 MNHEY and CDR2 SMNVEV (reference sequence). The CDR3 length is 14 residues. The chain has TRBV27 and TRBJ1-4, with 9 positions matching TRBD1. Sequencing used PBMCs or T cells enriched from blood (not recorded which). The sequence derives from a woman aged 30 to 39 who had recovered from COVID-19. CDR3 sequence: CASSSPGTGEKLFF. The CDR3 region has the DNA TGTGCCAGCAGTTCACCCGGGACAGGGGAAAAACTGTTTTTT.